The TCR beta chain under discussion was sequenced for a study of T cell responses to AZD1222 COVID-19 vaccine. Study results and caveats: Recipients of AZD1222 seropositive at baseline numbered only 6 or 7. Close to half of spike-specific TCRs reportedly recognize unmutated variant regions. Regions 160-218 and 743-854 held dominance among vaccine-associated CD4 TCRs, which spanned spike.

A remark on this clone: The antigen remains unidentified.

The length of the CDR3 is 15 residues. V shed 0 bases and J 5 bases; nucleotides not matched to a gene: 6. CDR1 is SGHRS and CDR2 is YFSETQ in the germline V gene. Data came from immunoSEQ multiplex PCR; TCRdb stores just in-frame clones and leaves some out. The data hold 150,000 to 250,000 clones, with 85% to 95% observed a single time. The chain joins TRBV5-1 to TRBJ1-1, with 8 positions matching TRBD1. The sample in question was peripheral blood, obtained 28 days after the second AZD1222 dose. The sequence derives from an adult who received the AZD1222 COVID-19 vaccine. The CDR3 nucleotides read TGCGCCAGCAGCTTGGATCCAGGGGGCCGTACTGAAGCTTTCTTT. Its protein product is CASSLDPGGRTEAFF.